This TCR beta chain came from a study of blood T cell repertoires in COVID-19. Study at large: The United States, Italy and Spain provided the acute and convalescent COVID-19 samples.

In this sample, this clone turned up once. Those enrolled in Seattle joined during active infection and were followed longitudinally afterward. Sequenced by immunoSEQ multiplex PCR; TCRdb stores in-frame clones only, minus some. This sample has about 500,000 clones; roughly 89% occur once, and the top ten carry about 8%. The germline V gene encodes CDR1 MNHNY and CDR2 SVGAGI (reference sequence). With 0 bases removed from V and 6 bases from J, the gap between germline ends came to 14 bases. The CDR3 is 15 residues long. The rearrangement links TRBV6-6 to TRBJ1-2; D may be TRBD1 (6 bases). Material for sequencing was peripheral blood. This sequence originates from a woman aged 45-59 years with COVID-19, enrolled during active disease. CDR3: CASSYSGQNLHGYTF. The CDR3 coding sequence is TGTGCCAGCAGTTACTCGGGACAAAACCTCCATGGCTACACCTTC.